The 31 T cell receptor beta chains below were found in one sample sequenced in a study of regulatory T cells in long-lasting Graves disease. Time point noted: newly diagnosed GD, antithyroid drugs for less than 3 months. The TCR library was made from RNA that had been extracted from PBMCs in TRIzol. To make TCR beta libraries, researchers used iRepertoire HTBI primers and Arm-PCR of CDR3 regions. In TCRdb, the multiplex PCR reads were re-called with MiXCR into one record per CDR3 protein. The sample consists of over 350,000 distinct CDR3 sequences, approximately 16% of them appearing once. This sample also belongs to another study, concerning T cells in Graves' hyperthyroidism and ophthalmopathy.

Sequencing used peripheral blood mononuclear cells (PBMCs), obtained at new diagnosis, from a patient treated with antithyroid drugs. The receptors were gathered from a woman aged 40 to 55 with Graves disease.

The CDR3 DNA is TGTGCCAGCAGCTTATCTCTAGGGCAAGAGACCCAGTACTTC. It encodes CASSLSLGQETQYF. The chain couples TRBV7-6 to TRBJ2-5; the D is unclear. Germline CDR1 and CDR2: SGHVS and FNYEAQ. V was cut by 2 bases and J by 2 bases, with 9 bases left in between. CDR3 length: 14 residues.

The chain couples TRBV6-1 to TRBJ1-2; 7 bases match TRBD1. The CDR3 consists of 14 residues. V lost 8 bases to trimming and J lost 4 bases; unmatched junction nucleotides: 10. In germline, CDR1 is MNHNS, CDR2 SASEGT. CDR3 nucleotides: TGTGCCAGCGCCAGACAGGGTAGTGGCTATGGCTACACCTTC. This sequence encodes CASARQGSGYGYTF.

This clonotype was seen a handful of times. This rearrangement joins TRBV25-1 to TRBJ2-5; tentative D call: TRBD1 (6 bases). The V gene's germline CDR1 is MGHDK and CDR2 SYGVNS. This CDR3 comprises 15 residues. V shed 3 bases and J shed 5 bases, with 16 bases lying between them. The CDR3 loop is CASSDTGLGDETQYF. The CDR3 DNA sequence: TGTGCCAGCAGTGATACAGGGTTGGGGGACGAGACCCAGTACTTC. Drawing the rest from reference TRBV25-1 and TRBJ2-5, the complete variable domain is EADIYQTPRYLVIGTGKKITLECSQTMGHDKMYWYQQDPGMELHLIHYSYGVNSTEKGDLSSESTVSRIRTEHFPLTLESARPSHTSQYLCASSDTGLGDETQYFGPGTRLLVL.

This clonotype was observed at least ten times. The V and J genes are TRBV12-3 or TRBV12-4 and TRBJ1-6; no firm D call. The ends were cut back, 4 bases at V and 7 bases at J, with 14 bases in the middle. This CDR3 spans 15 amino acids. CDR3 region: CASSSESRRNSPLHF. The CDR3 DNA follows: TGTGCCAGCAGTTCCGAAAGTAGACGGAATTCACCCCTCCACTTT.

V gene TRBV18 combines with J gene TRBJ2-1; 10 bases agree with TRBD2. V lost 2 bases, J lost 2 bases, and 15 bases stayed unmatched. The CDR3 totals 20 residues. Germline assignment: CDR1 KGHSH and CDR2 LQKENI. The chain's CDR3 is CASSPRDSRGLAGAYNEQFF. In DNA, the CDR3 is TGTGCCAGCTCACCAAGGGACAGCCGGGGGCTAGCGGGAGCCTACAATGAGCAGTTCTTC.

This clonotype has at least ten counts. This rearrangement joins TRBV11-2 to TRBJ1-1; D uncertain. V was clipped by 0 bases and J by 3 bases, with 14 bases between them. The CDR3 is made up of 16 amino acids. Germline loops: CDR1 SGHAT, CDR2 FQNNGV. CDR3 sequence: CASSLESSPGDTEAFF. CDR3 nucleotide sequence: TGTGCCAGCAGCTTAGAAAGTTCCCCCGGGGACACTGAAGCTTTCTTT.

This clonotype was seen at least ten times. V is TRBV5-1 and J is TRBJ1-2; D is perhaps TRBD1 (6 bases). The V end lost 7 bases, the J end lost 2 bases, and 18 bases lay between the germline ends. CDR3 length equals 15 residues. Per the germline V gene, CDR1 is SGHRS and CDR2 is YFSETQ. For the CDR3, the DNA is TGCGCCAGCTCGCTTGGGGGCAGGGTCAACTATGGCTACACCTTC. Residues: CASSLGGRVNYGYTF.

This clonotype was detected ten times or more. The rearrangement joins TRBV7-3 to TRBJ2-1; TRBD1 matches at 10 bases. The CDR3 sequence is 15 residues long. V lost 6 bases and J lost 2; bases outside the gene matches: 4. Per the germline V gene, CDR1 is SGHTA and CDR2 is FQGTGA. CDR3 coding DNA: TGTGCCAGCAGTTCCGGGACAGGGGCCTACAATGAGCAGTTCTTC. This sequence encodes CASSSGTGAYNEQFF. Using reference TRBV7-3 and TRBJ2-1 for the parts outside the CDR3, the full variable domain is GAGVSQTPSNKVTEKGKYVELRCDPISGHTALYWYRQSLGQGPEFLIYFQGTGAADDSGLPNDRFFAVRPEGSVSTLKIQRTERGDSAVYLCASSSGTGAYNEQFFGPGTRLTVL.

To note about this clonotype: Given a much more abundant clone one base away, this may be a read error. Since the CDR3 does not end with the conserved phenylalanine or tryptophan, this likely comes from a read error. The J gene is TRBJ1-5, the V gene TRBV30; D ambiguous. The CDR3 consists of 14 residues. Germline lookup yields CDR1 GTSNPN and CDR2 SVGIG (reference sequence). V was shortened by 0 bases and J by 5 bases, with 11 bases between the two germline ends. The CDR3 is CAWSVSMGDQPQHL. CDR3 nucleotides: TGTGCCTGGAGTGTAAGTATGGGTGATCAGCCCCAGCATTTG.

This chain uses TRBV2 with TRBJ1-1; possible D gene TRBD1, 5 bases. The CDR3 is made up of 12 amino acids. V was shortened by 10 bases and J by 4 bases, with 13 bases between the two germline ends. Germline V CDR1 and CDR2: SNHLY, FYNNEI. DNA for the CDR3: TGTGCCACGCAGGGATTTCGCACTGAAGCTTTCTTT. This translates into CATQGFRTEAFF.

This clonotype was counted at least ten times. CDR3 in DNA: TGTGCCAGCAGCCGTAGACTAGCGGGAGCAAGTTCGCAGTACTTC. Translated: CASSRRLAGASSQYF. This chain links TRBV7-2 with TRBJ2-7, with 12 bases lining up with TRBD2. Trimming took 5 bases from V and 9 from J; bases not matched to a gene: 11. The CDR3 covers 15 residues. Germline V gene lookup returns CDR1 SGHTA and CDR2 FQGNSA.

The chain couples TRBV5-6 to TRBJ2-3, with 11 positions matching TRBD2. Germline V gene data show CDR1 as SGHDT and CDR2 as YYEEEE. The CDR3 loop spans 16 amino acids. The V segment lost 1 base and the J segment 4 bases; nucleotides outside the gene matches: 5. CDR3 loop: CASSLNLAGGADTQYF. Here the CDR3 DNA reads TGTGCCAGCAGCTTGAATCTAGCGGGAGGAGCAGATACGCAGTATTTT.

The table lists this clonotype with many counts. V usage is TRBV5-4 and J usage is TRBJ2-1; 7 bases fit TRBD2. Germline V gene data show CDR1 as SGHNT and CDR2 as YYREEE (reference sequence). Losses at the gene ends were 1 base for V and 3 bases for J; bases not matched to a gene: 7. CDR3 length: 16 amino acids. CDR3 coding DNA: TGTGCCAGCAGCTTGATGGGGCGGGAGTTCTACAATGAGCAGTTCTTC. This codes for CASSLMGREFYNEQFF.

The chain carries TRBV7-9 and TRBJ2-7, with 10 positions matching TRBD2. With V trimmed by 2 bases and J by 5 bases, 6 bases remained unmatched. Per germline, CDR1 SEHNR and CDR2 FQNEAQ (reference sequence). The CDR3 has 15 amino acids. The CDR3, as DNA: TGTGCCAGCAGCTTACAAGCGGGAGGGCCGAACGAGCAGTACTTC. It is translated as CASSLQAGGPNEQYF.

To note about this clonotype: Since a much larger clone is just one base distant, this may be a read error. The chain is built from TRBV5-1 and TRBJ1-1; D is uncertain. Germline CDR1 is SGHRS and CDR2 is YFSETQ. The CDR3 has 13 residues. With 0 bases removed from V and 7 bases from J, the gap between germline ends came to 10 bases. The CDR3 protein is CASSLDRRYEAFF. The CDR3 DNA is TGCGCCAGCAGCTTGGACAGACGGTATGAAGCTTTCTTT.

This clonotype occurred many times. CDR3 loop: CASSLAPQGENIQYF. CDR3 coding DNA: TGCGCCAGCAGCTTGGCCCCCCAGGGGGAAAACATTCAGTACTTC. The gene calls are TRBV5-1 and TRBJ2-4, with TRBD1 matching over 7 bases. This CDR3 is 15 amino acids long. J lost 5 bases, V lost 0 bases, and 5 bases had no gene match. Germline V gives CDR1 SGHRS, CDR2 YFSETQ. Using reference TRBV5-1 and TRBJ2-4 for the parts outside the CDR3, the full variable domain is KAGVTQTPRYLIKTRGQQVTLSCSPISGHRSVSWYQQTPGQGLQFLFEYFSETQRNKGNFPGRFSGRQFSNSRSEMNVSTLELGDSALYLCASSLAPQGENIQYFGAGTRLSVL.

As to this clonotype: Since a far larger clone is one base different, this is likely a read error. Written as DNA, the CDR3 is TGTGCCAGCAGCACCCTACGAACGTTCTATAATTCACCCCCCCACTTT. The encoded protein is CASSTLRTFYNSPPHF. The chain couples TRBV6-5 to TRBJ1-6, with D hard to call. This CDR3 comprises 16 residues. The germline V gene encodes CDR1 MNHEY and CDR2 SVGAGI.

The rearrangement uses TRBV6-1 and TRBJ1-6, with 8 positions matching TRBD1. The germline gives CDR1 MNHNS, CDR2 SASEGT. The CDR3 loop spans 17 amino acids. The V segment lost 6 bases and the J segment 0 bases; nucleotides outside the gene matches: 7. CDR3 sequence (DNA): TGTGCCAGCAGAGACGGACAGGGAGGCTCCTATAATTCACCCCTCCACTTT. It specifies CASRDGQGGSYNSPLHF.

This clonotype was detected many times. V is TRBV5-1 and J is TRBJ1-2; unclear D gene. Germline CDR1 SGHRS, CDR2 YFSETQ. Trimming left V 2 bases short and J 2 bases short, with 7 bases between. The CDR3 totals 13 residues. CDR3 DNA sequence: TGCGCCAGCAGCTTAGAGGTCAACTATGGCTACACCTTC. Translated: CASSLEVNYGYTF.

This clonotype was seen only a few times. The chain joins TRBV29-1 to TRBJ1-2; a weak D match, TRBD1 (5 bases). CDR1 is SQVTM and CDR2 is ANQGSEA in the germline V gene. This CDR3 comprises 12 residues. The V and J ends lost 7 bases and 7 bases respectively, with 16 bases between them. The CDR3 loop reads CSEGAAGGGYTF. CDR3 nucleotide sequence: TGCAGCGAAGGTGCAGCTGGGGGTGGCTACACCTTC. The whole variable domain, filled in from reference TRBV29-1 and TRBJ1-2, reads SAVISQKPSRDICQRGTSLTIQCQVDSQVTMMFWYRQQPGQSLTLIATANQGSEATYESGFVIDKFPISRPNLTFSTLTVSNMSPEDSSIYLCSEGAAGGGYTFGSGTRLTVV.

In this sample, this clonotype turned up many times. V usage is TRBV11-3 and J usage is TRBJ2-1, with D perhaps TRBD2 (5 bases). CDR1 is SGHNT and CDR2 is YENEEA in the germline V gene. Trimming removed 4 bases at V and 4 bases at J, with 20 bases between. CDR3 length equals 17 residues. The CDR3 DNA reads TGTGCCAGCAGCTCCCCGGCGGGTTCTAGGGAATACAATGAGCAGTTCTTC. Its translation is CASSSPAGSREYNEQFF.

The table lists this clonotype with many counts. The chain links TRBV2 to TRBJ2-7, with D possibly matching TRBD2 (6 bases). Germline CDR1 is SNHLY and CDR2 is FYNNEI. Trimming shortened V by 7 bases and J by 1 base, and 20 bases separated the two germline ends. This CDR3 comprises 16 residues. The DNA for the CDR3 is TGTGCCAGCAATATTATGCCGGGACTGATATCCTACGAGCAGTACTTC. Translated, it gives CASNIMPGLISYEQYF.

This chain links TRBV4-3 with TRBJ1-6; D is undetermined. Trimming cost V 1 base and J 3 bases, with 7 bases left between them. The CDR3 consists of 15 residues. Germline lookup yields CDR1 LGHNA and CDR2 YSLEER. CDR3 bases: TGCGCCAGCAGCCAAGGAGGATACTATAATTCACCCCTCCACTTT. This sequence encodes CASSQGGYYNSPLHF.

This clonotype has more than one count but fewer than ten. The chain couples TRBV6-1 to TRBJ1-4, with TRBD1 matching 9 bases. Germline assignment: CDR1 MNHNS and CDR2 SASEGT. J gave up 7 bases and V 2 bases, and 8 bases lay outside the gene matches. There are 16 residues in the CDR3. CDR3 nucleotides: TGTGCCAGCAGTGAATTTGTGGACAGGGGTAGTGAAAAACTGTTTTTT. Translation gives CASSEFVDRGSEKLFF.

The rearrangement uses TRBV19 and TRBJ1-5, with D hard to call. The CDR3 loop spans 10 amino acids. Germline V gives CDR1 LNHDA, CDR2 SQIVND (reference sequence). Trimming cost V 7 bases and J 5 bases, with 3 bases left between them. CDR3 sequence (DNA): TGTGCCAGTAATTATCAGCCCCAGCATTTT. Residues: CASNYQPQHF. The variable domain in full, completed from reference TRBV19 and TRBJ1-5, reads DGGITQSPKYLFRKEGQNVTLSCEQNLNHDAMYWYRQDPGQGLRLIYYSQIVNDFQKGDIAEGYSVSREKKESFPLTVTSAQKNPTAFYLCASNYQPQHFGDGTRLSIL.

On this clonotype itself: This may come from a read error, since a much larger clone is one base off. The rearrangement links TRBV19 to TRBJ2-5; the D gene is possibly TRBD1 (6 bases). The CDR3 length is 15 residues. CDR1 is LNHDA, CDR2 SQIVND, per germline (reference sequence). The CDR3 DNA follows: TGTGCCAGTGCCGAGACAGGTCTATTCGGGGAGACCCAGTGCTTC. Residues: CASAETGLFGETQCF.

This clonotype was seen more than once but under ten times. The chain combines TRBV28 with TRBJ1-6; D remains unclear. V was shortened by 6 bases and J by 9 bases, with 9 bases between the two germline ends. The CDR3 is 12 residues long. The germline CDR1 and CDR2 sequences are MDHEN and SYDVKM. The CDR3 loop reads CASSPFVSPLHF. The CDR3 DNA reads TGTGCCAGCAGCCCGTTTGTTTCACCCCTCCACTTT.

The V gene is TRBV9, the J gene TRBJ2-7; no definite D call. CDR3 size: 14 residues. Germline lookup yields CDR1 SGDLS and CDR2 YYNGEE. The V end lost 0 bases, the J end lost 5 bases, and 12 bases lay between the germline ends. CDR3 nucleotide sequence: TGTGCCAGCAGCGTAGGGGGTACAGTGGACGAGCAGTACTTC. Translated, it gives CASSVGGTVDEQYF.

This clonotype has more than one count but fewer than ten. V gene TRBV3-1 combines with J gene TRBJ2-2, with D tentatively TRBD2 (6 bases). Germline V gene data show CDR1 as LGHDT and CDR2 as YNNKEL (reference sequence). Trimming shortened V by 6 bases and J by 2 bases, and 10 bases separated the two germline ends. The length of the CDR3 is 14 residues. The CDR3 loop is CASRRDHNTGELFF. CDR3 sequence (DNA): TGTGCCAGCAGGCGGGACCACAACACCGGGGAGCTGTTTTTT.

This clonotype was counted many times. This rearrangement joins TRBV27 to TRBJ1-6; 9 nucleotides agree with TRBD1. V was pared by 3 bases and J by 14 bases, with 8 bases of the junction left unmatched. This CDR3 is built from 14 residues. The germline V gene has CDR1 MNHEY and CDR2 SMNVEV (reference sequence). The CDR3, as DNA: TGTGCCAGCAGTTTGGGGACAGGGTATGGAACCCTCCACTTT. Translation gives CASSLGTGYGTLHF.

The sample holds many counts of this clonotype. This sequence joins TRBV12-3 or TRBV12-4 and TRBJ1-2; D is uncertain. Between the trimmed V and J ends, which lost 5 bases and 6 bases, there was a span of 13 bases. This CDR3 has 13 amino acids. The DNA for the CDR3 is TGTGCCAGCAGTCCAGGAGTAACGGATGGCTACACCTTC. Its protein product is CASSPGVTDGYTF.